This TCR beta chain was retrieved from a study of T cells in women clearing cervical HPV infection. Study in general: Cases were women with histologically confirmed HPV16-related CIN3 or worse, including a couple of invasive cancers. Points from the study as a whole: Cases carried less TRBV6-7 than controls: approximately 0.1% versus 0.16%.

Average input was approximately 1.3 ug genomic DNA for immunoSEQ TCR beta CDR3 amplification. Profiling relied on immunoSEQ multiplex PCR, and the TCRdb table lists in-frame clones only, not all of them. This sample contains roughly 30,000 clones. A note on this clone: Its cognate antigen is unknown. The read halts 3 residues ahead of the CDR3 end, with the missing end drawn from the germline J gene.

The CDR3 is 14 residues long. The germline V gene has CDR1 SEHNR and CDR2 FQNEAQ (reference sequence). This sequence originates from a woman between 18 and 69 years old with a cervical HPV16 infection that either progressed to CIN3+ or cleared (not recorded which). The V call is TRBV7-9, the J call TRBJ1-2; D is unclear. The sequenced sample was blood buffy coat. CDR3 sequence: CASSPSLAANDYTF. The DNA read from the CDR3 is TGTGCCAGCAGCCCATCCCTGGCGGCCAATGAC.